This T cell receptor beta chain was captured by sequencing in a study of cytomegalovirus exposure and HLA in healthy donors. Study-level points and caveats: CMV serostatus was the only immune exposure information that was available. For TCR beta chains, V- and J-gene trimming was later linked to a missense DCLRE1C variant. Reports indicated that the classifier achieved high specificity and sensitivity in diagnosing cytomegalovirus status.

About this clone itself: Its antigen remains unidentified.

V was pared by 3 bases and J by 5 bases, with 16 bases of the junction left unmatched. CDR1 and CDR2 (germline): LGHNA, YSLEER. The CDR3 sequence is 19 residues long. The PCR ran on 60 Vbeta and 13 Jbeta primers. The method was immunoSEQ multiplex PCR; TCRdb's version includes in-frame clones alone and lacks a portion of them. The sample consists of about 180,000 clones, over 70% of them appearing once. At collection, donors were nominally healthy, but unrecorded immune exposures were probable. The chain is built from TRBV4-3 and TRBJ2-1; 10 bases align to TRBD2. The sample was PBMCs. The clonotype comes from a man younger than 35 in good health and CMV-seronegative. This chain's CDR3 is CASSQSLAGASTRDNEQFF. The CDR3 DNA follows: TGCGCCAGCAGCCAGAGTCTAGCGGGGGCCAGCACGCGAGACAATGAGCAGTTCTTC.